This TCR beta chain was captured by sequencing in a study of T-cell memory formation after mild COVID-19. Overall study findings and caveats: In second-wave clones peaking day 37, SARS-CoV-2 specificity remained unconfirmed.

Germline V gene data show CDR1 as SGHTS and CDR2 as YDEGEE. V lost 4 bases and J lost 1, with 17 bases in between. The CDR3 totals 16 residues. The sample holds a few counts of this clonotype. Its antigen remains unidentified. MiXCR was run by TCRdb on the 5' RACE reads, yielding one entry per CDR3 protein. The sample consists of roughly 310,000 distinct CDR3 sequences, 15% to 20% of them appearing once. The source of this sequence is a man between 18 and 29 years old who had mild COVID-19 (a few samples of this study predate the infection). Cell type and time point are not known. V gene TRBV5-8 combines with J gene TRBJ1-2; D possibly corresponds to TRBD1 (5 bases). Sequenced: PBMCs or a T cell subset sorted from them (not recorded which). CDR3 DNA: TGTGCCAGCAGCCCCGAGGGGTTTGGCTTTAACTATGGCTACACCTTC. It translates to CASSPEGFGFNYGYTF. Full variable domain (remainder filled in from reference TRBV5-8 and TRBJ1-2): EAGVTQSPTHLIKTRGQQATLRCSPISGHTSVYWYQQALGLGLQFLLWYDEGEERNRGNFPPRFSGRQFPNYSSELNVNALELEDSALYLCASSPEGFGFNYGYTFGSGTRLTVV.